Detailed here is one T cell receptor beta chain. The CDR3 covers 15 residues. Germline lookup yields CDR1 SNHLY and CDR2 FYNNEI. The germline V and J ends were trimmed by 6 bases and 0 bases, with 9 bases remaining between them. TCR sequencing used cDNA made by reverse transcription of extracted RNA. The data were produced by immunoSEQ multiplex PCR, yet TCRdb's version contains in-frame clones alone and is incomplete. There are about 94,000 clones in the sample; approximately 70% occur only once, and roughly 17% lies in the top ten. This sample is part of a study of CD8+ T cells in alopecia areata. Noted treatment: oral pan-JAK inhibitor, 5-10 mg twice daily.

The sequence derives from a human donor with alopecia areata. Specimen: CD8+ T cells sorted from blood, collected at approximately week 42, from a patient treated with tofacitinib. The V gene is TRBV2, the J gene TRBJ2-6; possibly TRBD1 for D (5 bases). CDR3: CASSDSFSGANVLTF. The CDR3 DNA follows: TGTGCCAGCAGCGACAGTTTCTCTGGGGCCAACGTCCTGACTTTC.